The 26 T cell receptor beta chains reported below all come from one sample, sequenced in a study of T-cell reconstitution after alpha-beta-depleted transplantation in children. For TCRbeta, the library was prepared with unique molecular identifiers. TCRdb passed the PCR reads through MiXCR, listing each CDR3 protein once. The data contain approximately 300,000 distinct CDR3 sequences, around a tenth of them singletons. The starting material was peripheral blood, obtained 180 days after TCRalphabeta/CD19-depleted stem cell transplant. The receptor source for this set is a male patient aged 2-9 years who had a stem cell transplant for chronic granulomatous disease, so the T cells may come from the graft donor.

The chain is built from TRBV10-3 and TRBJ1-5; D is possibly TRBD1 (6 bases). The germline V and J ends were trimmed by 3 bases and 6 bases, with 12 bases remaining between them. Germline-derived CDR1 and CDR2 are ENHRY and SYGVKD. This CDR3 spans 14 amino acids. In nucleotides, the CDR3 is TGTGCCATCAGTGAAGGTCAGGGGACTCAGCCCCAGCATTTT. It codes for CAISEGQGTQPQHF.

In its sample, this clonotype was seen many times. The chain is built from TRBV6-2 or TRBV6-3 and TRBJ2-1, with D perhaps assigned TRBD1 or TRBD2 (5 bases each). Per germline, CDR1 MNHEY and CDR2 SVGEGT. The V end was cut by 7 bases, the J end by 15 bases, with 19 bases between. This CDR3 comprises 12 residues. The CDR3 DNA reads TGTGCCAGCACCGGGACCAGGGATGCTTTGTTCTTC. Protein: CASTGTRDALFF.

There are many counts of this clonotype. The chain recombines TRBV5-5 with TRBJ1-3, with D possibly being TRBD1 (5 bases). With 0 bases removed from V and 1 base from J, the gap between germline ends came to 11 bases. CDR3 length: 16 amino acids. Germline values: CDR1 SGHKS, CDR2 YYEKEE (reference sequence). The CDR3 sequence: CASSLGLTASGNTIYF. The CDR3 nucleotides read TGTGCCAGCAGCTTGGGCCTGACAGCTTCTGGAAACACCATATATTTT.

This clonotype was seen at least ten times. The J gene is TRBJ2-7, the V gene TRBV20-1; D perhaps matches TRBD2 (7 bases). V was clipped by 0 bases and J by 2 bases, with 17 bases between them. The germline CDR1 and CDR2 sequences are DFQATT and SNEGSKA (reference sequence). The CDR3 is made up of 16 amino acids. The CDR3 coding sequence is TGCAGTGCTAGAGACCAAGCGGGACACCTTCCCTACGAGCAGTACTTC. As protein: CSARDQAGHLPYEQYF.

This clonotype was counted ten times or more. V usage is TRBV30 and J usage is TRBJ2-2; tentatively, D is TRBD2 (5 bases). Trimming stripped 0 bases from V and 6 bases from J, with 11 bases between. The CDR3 covers 14 residues. CDR1 and CDR2 (germline): GTSNPN, SVGIG (reference sequence). The CDR3 region has the DNA TGTGCCTGGAGTGTACGTCGAGGGTCCGGGGAGCTGTTTTTT. Its translation is CAWSVRRGSGELFF.

This clonotype has a count of ten or more. The CDR3: CASSVVFSRGEQFF. CDR3 coding DNA: TGTGCCAGCAGCGTAGTGTTCTCTAGGGGTGAGCAGTTCTTC. This chain joins TRBV9 and TRBJ2-1, with a possible D match to TRBD1 (5 bases). From germline, CDR1 is SGDLS and CDR2 YYNGEE. With 0 bases removed from V and 9 bases from J, the gap between germline ends came to 13 bases. CDR3 length equals 14 residues.

As regards this clonotype: A read error may be the cause here, since a much bigger clone is one base away. This sequence joins TRBV20-1 and TRBJ2-3; either TRBD1 or TRBD2 may supply D (7 bases each). The CDR3 is 17 amino acids. The germline V gene encodes CDR1 DFQATT and CDR2 SNEGSKA (reference sequence). CDR3 sequence reads: CCARDRGDRSPGGTQYF. Written as DNA, the CDR3 is TGCTGTGCTAGAGATCGGGGGGACAGATCCCCAGGAGGTACGCAGTATTTT.

The table lists this clonotype with many counts. The chain joins TRBV9 to TRBJ2-5, with a possible D match to TRBD1 (6 bases). The CDR3 consists of 15 residues. Per the germline V gene, CDR1 is SGDLS and CDR2 is YYNGEE. V dropped 4 bases and J dropped 4 bases, with 17 bases sitting between them. The CDR3 reads CASSTGGRERETQYF. CDR3 nucleotides: TGTGCCAGCAGCACTGGGGGCAGGGAGAGAGAGACCCAGTACTTC.

This clonotype occurred many times. V usage is TRBV5-1 and J usage is TRBJ2-1; D gene ambiguous. Germline CDR1 and CDR2: SGHRS and YFSETQ. CDR3 length: 11 residues. Trimming shortened V by 0 bases and J by 10 bases, and 5 bases separated the two germline ends. The CDR3 nucleotides read TGCGCCAGCAGCTTGGATGTGGAGCAGTTCTTC. Translated: CASSLDVEQFF.

By share, this clonotype ranks as large. The genes are TRBV4-3 and TRBJ2-6; 7 nucleotides agree with TRBD1. V was clipped by 0 bases and J by 0 bases; unmatched bases: 14. The CDR3 extends over 21 amino acids. Germline V lookup: CDR1 LGHNA, CDR2 YSLEER. The CDR3 sequence: CASSQDIQGDSLFSGANVLTF. Written as DNA, the CDR3 is TGCGCCAGCAGCCAAGATATTCAAGGGGACAGTCTTTTCTCTGGGGCCAACGTCCTGACTTTC.

This clonotype was counted at least ten times. V usage is TRBV10-3 and J usage is TRBJ2-3; 7 bases agree with TRBD2. V trimming: 11 bases; J trimming: 5 bases; junction bases outside the gene matches: 10. The CDR3 sequence is 13 residues long. Germline-derived CDR1 and CDR2 are ENHRY and SYGVKD. CDR3 DNA: TGTGCCCTGAGGAGCGGGACGGGAGATACGCAGTATTTT. Translated: CALRSGTGDTQYF.

This clonotype was picked up many times. The CDR3 loop reads CSASGTSGRYTDTQYF. CDR3 nucleotides: TGCAGTGCTAGCGGGACTAGCGGGAGGTATACAGATACGCAGTATTTT. The V and J genes are TRBV20-1 and TRBJ2-3; TRBD2 matches at 15 bases. Germline V gives CDR1 DFQATT, CDR2 SNEGSKA (reference sequence). The length of the CDR3 is 16 residues. V lost 3 bases, J lost 3 bases, and 4 bases stayed unmatched.

Ten or more counts support this clonotype. V gene TRBV29-1 combines with J gene TRBJ2-7; 8 bases fit TRBD2. Germline V gives CDR1 SQVTM, CDR2 ANQGSEA. Germline trimming cut 0 bases from V and 2 bases from J; bases unmatched to any gene: 6. The CDR3 contains 15 residues. CDR3 coding DNA: TGCAGCGTTGAAGATTTGCGGGAGGCCCCCTACGAGCAGTACTTC. Protein: CSVEDLREAPYEQYF.

This clonotype was seen at least ten times. The chain links TRBV6-5 to TRBJ2-7; TRBD1 agrees at 7 bases. The V segment lost 2 bases and the J segment 5 bases; nucleotides outside the gene matches: 12. In germline, CDR1 is MNHEY, CDR2 SVGAGI. The CDR3 sequence is 16 residues long. CDR3 sequence reads: CASSYAGFQGDHEQYF. CDR3 bases: TGTGCCAGCAGTTACGCAGGATTCCAGGGGGACCACGAGCAGTACTTC.

This clonotype was observed many times. The chain couples TRBV7-8 to TRBJ2-2; D unclear. Trimming cost V 7 bases and J 4 bases, with 10 bases left between them. This CDR3 spans 13 amino acids. The V gene's germline CDR1 is SGHVS and CDR2 FQNEAQ. The CDR3 region has the DNA TGTGCCAGCATGAGTCAGATCACCGGGGAGCTGTTTTTT. Amino acids: CASMSQITGELFF. The full variable domain, completed using reference TRBV7-8 and TRBJ2-2, is GAGVSQSPRYKVAKRGQDVALRCDPISGHVSLFWYQQALGQGPEFLTYFQNEAQLDKSGLPSDRFFAERPEGSVSTLKIQRTQQEDSAVYLCASMSQITGELFFGEGSRLTVL.

In this sample, this clonotype turned up a few times. One base away lies a much larger clone, so this may be a sequencing read error. The chain joins TRBV7-9 to TRBJ2-1, with D hard to call. In germline, CDR1 is SEHNR, CDR2 FQNEAQ (reference sequence). V gave up 3 bases and J gave up 3 bases, with 18 bases separating them. The CDR3 totals 17 residues. The CDR3 loop reads CASSFSLVRWNYNEQFF. For the CDR3, the DNA is TGTGCCAGCAGCTTTTCTCTGGTCAGGTGGAACTACAATGAGCAGTTCTTC.

Details on this clonotype: This sequence may be a read error, since a much larger clone differs from it by one base. This rearrangement joins TRBV29-1 to TRBJ2-5, with 9 bases fitting TRBD2. The CDR3 has 14 amino acids. Germline lookup yields CDR1 SQVTM and CDR2 ANQGSEA. Trimming at V came to 5 bases and at J to 5 bases, leaving 9 bases not matched to a gene. The DNA of the CDR3 is TGCAGCGTTCTTGGCGGGAGGGTTCACGAGACCCAGTACTTC. Translation gives CSVLGGRVHETQYF.

This clonotype was found many times. The chain is built from TRBV20-1 and TRBJ2-3; no clear D gene. The CDR3 runs to 12 residues. The germline V gene encodes CDR1 DFQATT and CDR2 SNEGSKA (reference sequence). Trimming took 4 bases from V and 2 from J, leaving 7 bases between them. The CDR3, as DNA: TGCAGTGCTAAGGAGTACACAGATACGCAGTATTTT. Protein sequence: CSAKEYTDTQYF.

This clonotype was seen many times. This sequence joins TRBV5-1 and TRBJ1-5; 10 nucleotides match TRBD1. The germline gives CDR1 SGHRS, CDR2 YFSETQ. The CDR3 loop spans 15 amino acids. The V gene end was trimmed by 3 bases and the J gene end by 6 bases; junction bases not matched to a gene: 6. The CDR3: CASSSGTGETQPQHF. CDR3 DNA sequence: TGCGCCAGCAGCTCCGGGACAGGGGAAACTCAGCCCCAGCATTTT.

Concerning this clonotype itself: A much larger clone is a single base away; this may be a read error. The gene calls are TRBV30 and TRBJ2-7, with 11 positions matching TRBD2. Trimming removed 3 bases from V and 4 bases from J; junction bases left unmatched: 5. Germline CDR1 reads GTSNPN; CDR2 reads SVGIG (reference sequence). The CDR3 runs to 14 residues. CDR3: CAWSARLAGYEQYF. Written as DNA, the CDR3 is TGTGCCTGGAGCGCGAGACTAGCGGGGTACGAGCAGTACTTC.

This clonotype appeared many times. This chain uses TRBV7-9 with TRBJ2-3; 8 bases agree with TRBD1. Germline V gene lookup returns CDR1 SEHNR and CDR2 FQNEAQ (reference sequence). The V segment lost 8 bases and the J segment 0 bases; nucleotides outside the gene matches: 4. The length of the CDR3 is 14 residues. The CDR3 nucleotides are TGTGCCAGCGTTCAGGGGGCGAGCACAGATACGCAGTATTTT. This gives the protein CASVQGASTDTQYF.

The table lists this clonotype with many counts. The chain combines TRBV4-1 with TRBJ2-2; no clear D gene. Trimming removed 1 base at V and 1 base at J, with 7 bases between. Germline assignment: CDR1 MGHRA and CDR2 YSYEKL. The CDR3 is made up of 15 amino acids. In DNA form, the CDR3 reads TGCGCCAGCAGCCAAGGGCAGTGGAACACCGGGGAGCTGTTTTTT. It translates to CASSQGQWNTGELFF.

As concerns this clonotype: A much larger clone differs by one base, so this may be a read error. The chain joins TRBV29-1 to TRBJ2-3; 10 positions agree with TRBD2. Germline values: CDR1 SQVTM, CDR2 ANQGSEA. Unmatched junction bases numbered 11, after V lost 4 bases and J lost 7 bases. This CDR3 comprises 15 residues. DNA for the CDR3: TGCAGCGTTGCGCTAGCGGGAGACCCCTGTTATACGCAGTATTTT. Protein sequence: CSVALAGDPCYTQYF.

This chain joins TRBV2 and TRBJ2-1, with D perhaps matching TRBD1 (6 bases). Trimming left V 6 bases short and J 3 bases short, with 24 bases between. The CDR3 loop spans 18 amino acids. Germline lookup yields CDR1 SNHLY and CDR2 FYNNEI. CDR3 sequence (DNA): TGTGCCAGCAGAGATAGGGTGAAGACAGGTACCCGCTACAATGAGCAGTTCTTC. This codes for CASRDRVKTGTRYNEQFF.

There are many counts of this clonotype. V and J are TRBV11-2 and TRBJ2-1; TRBD1 agrees at 7 bases. V trimming: 4 bases; J trimming: 6 bases; junction bases outside the gene matches: 6. Germline V gene sequence: CDR1 SGHAT, CDR2 FQNNGV. The CDR3 has 14 residues. The DNA of the CDR3 is TGTGCCAGCAGCTCGGACAGGACGATCAATGAGCAGTTCTTC. Translated: CASSSDRTINEQFF.

The table lists this clonotype with many counts. The J gene is TRBJ1-4, the V gene TRBV29-1, with D unresolved. The CDR3 has 13 residues. V dropped 7 bases and J dropped 7 bases, with 16 bases sitting between them. Germline CDR1 reads SQVTM; CDR2 reads ANQGSEA. The DNA for the CDR3 is TGCAGCGCGGCCGCCAGGTTAGGTGAAAAACTGTTTTTT. The encoded protein is CSAAARLGEKLFF.